This TCR beta chain emerged from a study of STAT5B mutations in CD4+ large granular lymphocyte leukemia. Across the study: Among healthy controls, a particular HLA allele went with more CDR3 'QG' motifs. Study-level findings and limits: No patients shared main leukemic clonotypes, though about 24% appeared at low frequency elsewhere. Top patient clones used TRBV06 genes more often: 8/27 versus 2/35 in controls.

Concerning this clone itself: The antigen is undetermined.

Profiled with immunoSEQ multiplex PCR; TCRdb holds only in-frame clones, not every one. The data show around 33,000 clones, more than 70% seen once. The CDR3 loop spans 16 amino acids. V shed 0 bases and J shed 4 bases, with 14 bases lying between them. Germline CDR1 is MNHEY and CDR2 is SVGAGI. Control samples were healthy donors' buffy coats. What was sequenced was CD4+ T cells from blood buffy coats. This receptor was obtained from a human donor in good health. This chain links TRBV6-5 with TRBJ2-3; D could derive from TRBD1 or TRBD2 (5 bases each). The CDR3 loop reads CASSYSKRGGSDTQYF. Written as DNA, the CDR3 is TGTGCCAGCAGTTACTCGAAGAGGGGTGGATCAGATACGCAGTATTTT.